This T cell receptor beta chain emerged from a study of cytomegalovirus exposure and HLA in healthy donors. General study findings and limits: Later analysis suggested most CMV-associated TCR beta chains were HLA-restricted.

The study ran its PCR with 60 Vbeta and 13 Jbeta primers. Generated by immunoSEQ multiplex PCR, the TCRdb table keeps only in-frame clones and is missing some. The sample has approximately 100,000 clones, 71% seen once. A note on this clone: Its antigen is still unknown.

The CDR3 is made up of 15 amino acids. V lost 2 bases to trimming and J lost 3 bases, with 11 bases between them. Germline V gene sequence: CDR1 SEHNR, CDR2 FQNEAQ (reference sequence). V usage is TRBV7-9 and J usage is TRBJ2-1; possible D gene TRBD1, 5 bases. The sample comprised PBMCs. The sequence came from a female donor in good health and CMV-seronegative. The CDR3 here is CASSLSTALYNEQFF. CDR3 DNA: TGTGCCAGCAGCTTATCGACAGCCCTCTACAATGAGCAGTTCTTC. The variable domain in full, with the rest retrieved from reference TRBV7-9 and TRBJ2-1, is DTGVSQNPRHKITKRGQNVTFRCDPISEHNRLYWYRQTLGQGPEFLTYFQNEAQLEKSRLLSDRFSAERPKGSFSTLEIQRTEQGDSAMYLCASSLSTALYNEQFFGPGTRLTVL.